This TCR beta chain was sequenced during a study of spatial heterogeneity in lung cancer. Study-level information: A consistent excess of beta-chain over alpha-chain sequences was detected.

This clonotype was picked up many times. V was cut by 9 bases and J by 3 bases, with 16 bases left in between. The CDR3 has 14 amino acids. Specified time point: sample taken at primary tumor resection. Researchers sequenced whole RNA taken from tumor, nontumor lung or frozen PBMC without sorting. TCRdb re-derived calls from the 5' RACE reads in MiXCR, one entry per CDR3 protein. The sample shows about 15,000 distinct CDR3 sequences, 7.5% to 10% of them seen only once. The chain links TRBV23-1 to TRBJ2-3; D is perhaps TRBD1 or TRBD2 (5 bases each). Being an ORF, TRBV23-1 has a function that is uncertain. The TCR comes from a female donor with early-stage non-small cell lung cancer. Source: PBMCs, taken at surgery. The CDR3 spells CARGRPGWTDTQYF. CDR3 nucleotide sequence: TGCGCCAGGGGACGGCCGGGATGGACAGATACGCAGTATTTT.